This T cell receptor (beta chain) was captured by sequencing in a study of blood T cell repertoires in COVID-19 (dated by TCRdb to the early 2020s). At the level of the whole study: Samples from collaborators originated in the United States, Italy and Spain and spanned both the acute and convalescent phases of COVID-19. The prospective study material was composed of cDNA or gDNA derived from T cells, B-cell-depleted T cells, or PBMCs. The dataset comprised deeply sampled blood TCRbeta repertoires from subjects exposed to, actively infected with, or recovered from COVID-19. The repertoires were released in a freely available public database meant as a resource for research on the immune response to SARS-CoV-2. The samples were drawn from the first 160 participants of the ongoing ImmuneRACE study and from 1,254 subjects provided by 6 global collaborators. The sample metadata nearly always contained a de-identified subject ID, COVID-19 status, age in years and sex. Where HLA class I and class II types were available, the types were taken from metadata supplied by the sample provider, not from assay-based typing. Broad study findings and their caveats: How much clinical and demographic metadata was included differed by source and by participant, and the metadata was provided uncurated.

The CDR1 and CDR2 encoded by the germline V gene are SGHTA and FQGTGA. The junction carries 7 bases between V and J, which are trimmed by 5 bases and 3 bases respectively. There are 13 amino acids in the CDR3, from cysteine to phenylalanine inclusive. Only the CDR3 DNA stays, 39 bases, in frame from base 1. Participants in the prospective study were enrolled through a virtual design, were aged about 18 to 100 years, and lived in some 24 United States geographic areas. In the prospective study, cohorts were assigned on the basis of participant-reported clinical history obtained from a screening survey and a study questionnaire. Recovered participants in ImmuneRACE Cohort 3 were defined as having two consecutive negative NP/OP PCR tests, clearance from a healthcare professional, or resolution of symptoms. Each participant in the prospective study had whole blood, serum and a nasopharyngeal or oropharyngeal swab collected by mobile phlebotomists. Participants in the prospective study had the option to provide additional blood draws and questionnaires over a roughly 2-month period. Before DNA extraction, blood samples from the prospective study were shipped at room temperature or frozen.

The count of this clone is one. Its antigen is unknown. Within one base of it there is no much larger clone, and no base qualities were kept. TCRbeta CDR3 regions were amplified from genomic DNA using the immunoSEQ Assay, a bias-controlled multiplex PCR. In the authors' own workflow: The number of nucleated cells in each sample was estimated by amplification of reference gene primers within the assay. To quantify the absolute abundance of each unique TCRbeta CDR3 rearrangement, sequence reads were collapsed and filtered. For each sample, productive Simpson clonality was calculated as the square root of Simpson's diversity index over productive rearrangements. Held by TCRdb, this immuneACCESS table contains in-frame sequences only and omits some clones. Under half of the omission traces to an unresolved V gene where checked; the cause of the rest is unknown. V and J calls and clone size follow that table, whereas D and trimming were derived from the DNA. The sample includes under 200,000 clones, with under 85% observed a single time. The ten largest clones capture about an eighth of the sample.

Sequencing used PBMCs or T cells enriched from blood (not recorded which). This sequence originates from a man aged 50-60 years who had recovered from COVID-19. Recombination joined TRBV7-3 with TRBJ2-2; TRBD1 could be the D gene, as 6 bases match. The sequence in DNA is TGTGCCAGCAGCCGGACAGACACCGGGGAGCTGTTTTTT. This gives the protein CASSRTDTGELFF.